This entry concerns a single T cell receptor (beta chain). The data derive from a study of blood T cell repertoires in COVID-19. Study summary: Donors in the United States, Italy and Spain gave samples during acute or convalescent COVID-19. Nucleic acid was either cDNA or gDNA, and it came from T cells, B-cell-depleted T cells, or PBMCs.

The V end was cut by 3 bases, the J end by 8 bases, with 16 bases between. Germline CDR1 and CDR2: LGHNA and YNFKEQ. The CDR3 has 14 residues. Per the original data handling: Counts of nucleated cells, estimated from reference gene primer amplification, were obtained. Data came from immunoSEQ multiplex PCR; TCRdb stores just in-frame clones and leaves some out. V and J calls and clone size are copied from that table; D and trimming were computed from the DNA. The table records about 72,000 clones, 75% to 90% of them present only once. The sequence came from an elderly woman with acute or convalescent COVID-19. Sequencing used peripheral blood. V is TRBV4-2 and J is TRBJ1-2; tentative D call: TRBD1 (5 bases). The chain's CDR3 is CASSQDGGVGGYTF. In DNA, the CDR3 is TGTGCCAGCAGCCAGGACGGGGGGGTAGGGGGCTACACCTTC.